This TCR beta chain was sequenced during a study of blood T cell repertoires in COVID-19. Study context: Collection of acute and convalescent COVID-19 samples took place in the United States, Italy and Spain. Nucleic acid was either cDNA or gDNA, and it came from T cells, B-cell-depleted T cells, or PBMCs.

Original handling: Estimation of nucleated cell counts was performed using reference gene primer amplification. Produced via immunoSEQ multiplex PCR; TCRdb's table is partial and in-frame only. V and J calls and clone size follow that table, whereas D and trimming were derived from the DNA. Of 90,000 to 120,000 clones listed, over 60% were seen once; the top ten hold roughly 4%. This sequence was found in a man in his 70s with acute or convalescent COVID-19. The sequenced material came from peripheral blood.

The CDR3 sequence: CASSREGQGSNSPLHF. In nucleotides, the CDR3 is TGCGCCAGCAGCCGAGAAGGACAGGGGAGTAATTCACCCCTCCACTTT. The rearrangement links TRBV5-1 to TRBJ1-6; 9 nucleotides agree with TRBD1. Germline CDR1 is SGHRS and CDR2 is YFSETQ. Losses at the gene ends were 4 bases for V and 6 bases for J; bases not matched to a gene: 8. The CDR3 is 16 amino acids.